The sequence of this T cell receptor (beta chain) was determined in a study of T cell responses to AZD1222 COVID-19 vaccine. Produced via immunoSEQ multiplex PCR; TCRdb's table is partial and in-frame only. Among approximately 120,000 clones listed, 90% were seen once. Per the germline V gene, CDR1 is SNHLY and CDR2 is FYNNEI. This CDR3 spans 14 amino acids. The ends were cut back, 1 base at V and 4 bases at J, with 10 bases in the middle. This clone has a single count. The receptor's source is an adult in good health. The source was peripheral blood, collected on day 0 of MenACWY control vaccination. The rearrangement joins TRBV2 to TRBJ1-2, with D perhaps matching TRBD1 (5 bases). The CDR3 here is CASSEELQVYGYTF. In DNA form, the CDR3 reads TGTGCCAGCAGTGAAGAGCTACAGGTCTATGGCTACACCTTC.